This T cell receptor (beta chain) originates from a study of cytomegalovirus exposure and HLA in healthy donors. About the research overall: When 350 to 500 donors were genotyped, approximately 80% of them were found to fall in the Caucasian-associated ancestry cluster. Findings and limits, study-wide: Later on, an analysis found that several of the most significant clusters appeared to be linked to common viral pathogens, which included parvovirus B19. The study put 150 or so TCR beta chains on its list as cytomegalovirus-associated.

PCR was performed using 60 Vbeta and 13 Jbeta primers. TCRdb's table, derived via immunoSEQ multiplex PCR, lists solely in-frame clones and lacks some. Its listing shows fewer than 150,000 clones. All donors participated as healthy donors of bone marrow. To note about this clone: Its antigen remains unidentified.

The receptor was isolated from a man aged 40-49 years in good health and CMV-seronegative. Sequencing used PBMCs.

CDR3 nucleotides: TGTGCCAGCAGCTTAGCGGGAGACACCGCAGAGACCCAGTACTTC. This codes for CASSLAGDTAETQYF. This chain links TRBV7-7 with TRBJ2-5, with D maybe TRBD2 (5 bases). Trimming stripped 0 bases from V and 4 bases from J, with 12 bases between. The CDR3 has 15 residues. Germline-derived CDR1 and CDR2 are SSHAT and FNYEAQ (reference sequence).